One and the same sample provided the 21 T cell receptor beta chains below, sequenced in a study of OX40 agonist ivuxolimab in advanced cancers. The data were produced by immunoSEQ multiplex PCR, yet TCRdb's version contains in-frame clones alone and is incomplete. Of about 130,000 clones detected, approximately 90% appear once; the ten largest clones hold around 0.99%. The sample consisted of CD4+ or CD8+ T cells sorted from blood, taken in a trial of the OX40 agonist ivuxolimab. All receptors derive from an adult with an advanced solid tumor such as melanoma, head and neck, liver or kidney cancer.

This clone was observed a few times. The chain is built from TRBV20-1 and TRBJ1-1; D gene unclear. CDR3 size: 11 residues. CDR1 DFQATT and CDR2 SNEGSKA come from the germline V gene (reference sequence). V was cut by 4 bases and J by 6 bases, with 9 bases left in between. CDR3 nucleotides: TGCAGTGCTAAGTACTTGGCTGAAGCTTTCTTT. It yields the protein CSAKYLAEAFF.

CDR3 sequence (DNA): TGTGCCAGTAGAAGCGGACAGCACCAAGAGACCCAGTACTTC. Encoded protein: CASRSGQHQETQYF. The J gene is TRBJ2-5, the V gene TRBV19; D is perhaps TRBD1 (6 bases). The CDR3 loop spans 14 amino acids. Trimming took 6 bases from V and 0 from J, leaving 11 bases between them. In germline, CDR1 is LNHDA, CDR2 SQIVND (reference sequence).

This chain connects TRBV5-1 to TRBJ2-7; TRBD2 aligns across 11 bases. Per germline, CDR1 SGHRS and CDR2 YFSETQ. V gave up 4 bases and J gave up 3 bases; unmatched junction bases: 3. This CDR3 region has 14 residues. The chain's CDR3 is CASSTGTSGYEQYF. For the CDR3, the DNA is TGCGCCAGCAGCACGGGGACTAGCGGCTACGAGCAGTACTTC.

The CDR3 region is CAIGRSGTGELFF. CDR3 in DNA: TGTGCCATCGGGCGGTCGGGCACCGGGGAGCTGTTTTTT. The chain joins TRBV10-3 to TRBJ2-2; D call uncertain. Per the germline V gene, CDR1 is ENHRY and CDR2 is SYGVKD. The V end lost 8 bases, the J end lost 4 bases, and 11 bases lay between the germline ends. The CDR3 spans 13 residues.

The rearrangement joins TRBV28 to TRBJ1-1; the D gene is possibly TRBD1 (5 bases). This CDR3 contains 14 residues. V dropped 7 bases and J dropped 4 bases, with 16 bases sitting between them. CDR1 is MDHEN, CDR2 SYDVKM, per germline. The CDR3 nucleotides read TGTGCCAGCACTCTGGGGGGAACGACCACTGAAGCTTTCTTT. The encoded protein is CASTLGGTTTEAFF.

The V gene is TRBV7-9, the J gene TRBJ2-7; tentative D call: TRBD1 (5 bases). V lost 4 bases and J lost 2, with 12 bases in between. CDR1 is SEHNR and CDR2 is FQNEAQ in the germline V gene (reference sequence). CDR3 length: 14 residues. CDR3 DNA: TGTGCCAGCAGCTCGCCAGGGAAGCCCTACGAGCAGTACTTC. This encodes CASSSPGKPYEQYF.

This rearrangement joins TRBV7-2 to TRBJ2-1, with 7 bases matching TRBD2. The CDR3 runs 13 residues. Germline V lookup: CDR1 SGHTA, CDR2 FQGNSA. J lost 9 bases, V lost 5 bases, and 7 bases had no gene match. In DNA, the CDR3 is TGTGCCAGCAGCCAAAAGCGGGACGTTGAGCAGTTCTTC. This translates into CASSQKRDVEQFF.

Comment on this clone: Other DNA sequences in the sample encode the same CDR3. The chain couples TRBV11-2 to TRBJ2-1; D is perhaps TRBD2 (6 bases). CDR1 SGHAT and CDR2 FQNNGV come from the germline V gene. The CDR3 runs to 15 residues. Trimming stripped 2 bases from V and 0 bases from J, with 8 bases between. The CDR3 DNA sequence: TGTGCCAGCAGCTTATCCGGGAGCTCCTACAATGAGCAGTTCTTC. As protein: CASSLSGSSYNEQFF.

The gene calls are TRBV28 and TRBJ1-5, with D tentatively TRBD1 (5 bases). The germline V and J ends were trimmed by 0 bases and 0 bases, with 12 bases remaining between them. Germline V gene data show CDR1 as MDHEN and CDR2 as SYDVKM. The CDR3 length is 17 residues. The CDR3 spells CASSLWGTGPSNQPQHF. The CDR3 DNA reads TGTGCCAGCAGTTTATGGGGGACTGGACCTAGCAATCAGCCCCAGCATTTT.

The chain is built from TRBV2 and TRBJ1-1; D unresolved. The CDR3 totals 14 residues. Trimming took 4 bases from V and 0 from J, leaving 9 bases between them. Germline V gene data show CDR1 as SNHLY and CDR2 as FYNNEI. The CDR3 region has the DNA TGTGCCAGCAGTGCTAGCGTCTTGAACACTGAAGCTTTCTTT. Translation: CASSASVLNTEAFF.

The rearrangement uses TRBV6-1 and TRBJ1-1, with D possibly matching TRBD1 (5 bases). Trimming took 7 bases from V and 0 from J, leaving 15 bases between them. CDR3 length: 15 amino acids. CDR1 MNHNS and CDR2 SASEGT come from the germline V gene. CDR3 DNA sequence: TGTGCCAGCAAGCGGGACTTTTTCATGAACACTGAAGCTTTCTTT. Translating gives CASKRDFFMNTEAFF.

J is TRBJ1-5 and V is TRBV14; D remains unclear. The V end was cut by 0 bases, the J end by 9 bases, with 9 bases between. CDR1 is SGHDN and CDR2 is FVKESK in the germline V gene. The CDR3 has 13 amino acids. CDR3 in amino acids: CASSQDSSRPQHF. DNA of the CDR3: TGTGCCAGCAGCCAAGATTCTAGTCGGCCCCAGCATTTT.

The V call is TRBV5-1, the J call TRBJ2-3, with D uncertain. Germline CDR1 reads SGHRS; CDR2 reads YFSETQ. Trimming stripped 4 bases from V and 0 bases from J, with 6 bases between. This CDR3 contains 13 residues. The CDR3 coding sequence is TGCGCCAGCAGCGAGCCGAGCACAGATACGCAGTATTTT. It specifies CASSEPSTDTQYF.

This clone appeared a single time. This chain uses TRBV19 with TRBJ1-1; 10 bases are a match to TRBD1. Germline loops: CDR1 LNHDA, CDR2 SQIVND (reference sequence). J gave up 5 bases and V 4 bases, and 4 bases lay outside the gene matches. CDR3 length: 14 amino acids. The CDR3 nucleotides are TGTGCCAGTAGTAAACGACAGGGGGCGACTGAAGCTTTCTTT. This gives the protein CASSKRQGATEAFF. The whole variable domain, filled in from reference TRBV19 and TRBJ1-1, reads DGGITQSPKYLFRKEGQNVTLSCEQNLNHDAMYWYRQDPGQGLRLIYYSQIVNDFQKGDIAEGYSVSREKKESFPLTVTSAQKNPTAFYLCASSKRQGATEAFFGQGTRLTVV.

The chain couples TRBV28 to TRBJ2-1; weak D call: TRBD2 (7 bases). This CDR3 is 14 amino acids long. CDR1 is MDHEN and CDR2 is SYDVKM in the germline V gene. Deletions cut 3 bases from V and 7 bases from J, with 13 bases between. CDR3 bases: TGTGCCAGCAGTTTCGGGGGGACAAATAATGAGCAGTTCTTC. It codes for CASSFGGTNNEQFF.

The gene calls are TRBV6-5 and TRBJ2-7, with D possibly TRBD1 on 5 matching bases. CDR3 size: 15 residues. Trimming cost V 3 bases and J 1 base, with 13 bases left between them. Germline assignment: CDR1 MNHEY and CDR2 SVGAGI. Written as DNA, the CDR3 is TGTGCCAGCAGTTATCAGGGAATTCAATCCTACGAGCAGTACTTC. This codes for CASSYQGIQSYEQYF.

This chain joins TRBV2 and TRBJ1-5, with D possibly matching TRBD1 (5 bases). V was shortened by 4 bases and J by 6 bases, with 10 bases between the two germline ends. Per germline, CDR1 SNHLY and CDR2 FYNNEI. The CDR3 consists of 13 residues. CDR3 in DNA: TGTGCCAGCAGTGTAGAAGGGGTTCAGCCCCAGCATTTT. Translating gives CASSVEGVQPQHF.

In this sample, this clone turned up once. The chain is built from TRBV19 and TRBJ1-4, with D possibly TRBD1 on 5 matching bases. The V gene lost 9 bases and the J gene lost 3 bases, with 17 bases spanning the gap. Looked up from germline, CDR1 is LNHDA and CDR2 is SQIVND (reference sequence). The CDR3 loop spans 15 amino acids. The CDR3 DNA is TGTGCCAGCTCAGCCGGGGCAGTACCTAATGAAAAACTGTTTTTT. Translating gives CASSAGAVPNEKLFF. Full variable domain (missing parts from reference TRBV19 and TRBJ1-4): DGGITQSPKYLFRKEGQNVTLSCEQNLNHDAMYWYRQDPGQGLRLIYYSQIVNDFQKGDIAEGYSVSREKKESFPLTVTSAQKNPTAFYLCASSAGAVPNEKLFFGSGTQLSVL.

This chain uses TRBV19 with TRBJ1-4, with D hard to call. Trimming left V 6 bases short and J 5 bases short, with 16 bases between. Germline CDR1 and CDR2: LNHDA and SQIVND (reference sequence). This CDR3 comprises 15 residues. CDR3 coding DNA: TGTGCCAGTAGCCTCGATTTCATCGGGAATGAAAAACTGTTTTTT. It is translated as CASSLDFIGNEKLFF.

The J gene is TRBJ2-5, the V gene TRBV27; tentatively, D is TRBD1 (6 bases). Germline CDR1 and CDR2: MNHEY and SMNVEV (reference sequence). V was shortened by 3 bases and J by 3 bases, with 11 bases between the two germline ends. The CDR3 is 14 residues long. CDR3 DNA: TGTGCCAGCAGTTTGCAGGGGCCTAAAGAGACCCAGTACTTC. This gives the protein CASSLQGPKETQYF.

This chain uses TRBV29-1 with TRBJ2-3; perhaps D is TRBD1 or TRBD2 (6 bases each). CDR3 length: 14 amino acids. Germline V gene lookup returns CDR1 SQVTM and CDR2 ANQGSEA. V was pared by 8 bases and J by 4 bases, with 19 bases between. This CDR3 reads CSLGGGQVPDTQYF. DNA for the CDR3: TGCAGCCTCGGAGGGGGGCAAGTTCCAGATACGCAGTATTTT.